A single sample is the source of the 24 T cell receptor beta chains below, sequenced in a study of cytotoxic CD8 clonotypes in ibrutinib-treated CLL. This table comes from immunoSEQ multiplex PCR, and its TCRdb copy is limited to in-frame clones, with some not included. This sample yields some 300,000 clones, of which around four fifths are seen a single time; 6.5% to 8% belongs to the top ten. This material consisted of PBMCs, taken before ibrutinib treatment. The source is a human donor with chronic lymphocytic leukemia.

The chain employs TRBV27 and TRBJ2-1; 7 bases fit TRBD2. V dropped 4 bases and J dropped 9; count of bases not matched to a gene: 12. Germline V gives CDR1 MNHEY, CDR2 SMNVEV (reference sequence). There are 15 residues in the CDR3. CDR3: CASSSQRGAIVEQFF. For the CDR3, the DNA is TGTGCCAGCAGTTCTCAGCGGGGTGCCATCGTTGAGCAGTTCTTC.

This clone occurred a few times. This chain links TRBV28 with TRBJ1-5; unclear D gene. The CDR3 contains 12 residues. CDR1 and CDR2 (germline): MDHEN, SYDVKM. Trimming took 6 bases from V and 6 from J, leaving 9 bases between them. CDR3 DNA: TGTGCCAGCAGACCTTCGGGTCAGCCCCAGCATTTT. This translates into CASRPSGQPQHF.

The chain links TRBV4-2 to TRBJ2-2; D might be TRBD1 (7 bases). Per the germline V gene, CDR1 is LGHNA and CDR2 is YNFKEQ. The V and J ends lost 1 base and 6 bases respectively, with 15 bases between them. This CDR3 is 16 amino acids long. DNA for the CDR3: TGTGCCAGCAGCCAAGGTTTGCAGGGGGGTGCCGGGGAGCTGTTTTTT. Its protein is CASSQGLQGGAGELFF.

The rearrangement joins TRBV7-8 to TRBJ2-1, with 12 bases identical to TRBD2. Trimming removed 5 bases from V and 3 bases from J; junction bases left unmatched: 5. The CDR3 runs to 16 residues. Germline V gene sequence: CDR1 SGHVS, CDR2 FQNEAQ. DNA of the CDR3: TGTGCCAGCAGCACCCGACTAGCGGGGGACTACAATGAGCAGTTCTTC. Amino acid sequence: CASSTRLAGDYNEQFF.

The chain links TRBV19 to TRBJ1-5, with 8 nucleotides matching TRBD1. Losses at the gene ends were 4 bases for V and 6 bases for J; bases not matched to a gene: 5. CDR1 and CDR2 from the germline V gene are LNHDA and SQIVND (reference sequence). The CDR3 has 14 residues. The CDR3 sequence: CASSRTGLGQPQHF. CDR3 DNA sequence: TGTGCCAGTAGTAGGACAGGGCTGGGTCAGCCCCAGCATTTT.

This chain links TRBV5-1 with TRBJ2-5; TRBD2 matches 12 bases. The junction had 11 bases not matched to a gene; V was cut back by 2 bases and J by 0 bases. There are 19 residues in the CDR3. Germline CDR1 reads SGHRS; CDR2 reads YFSETQ. CDR3 nucleotide sequence: TGCGCCAGCAGCTTCCCTCCCCGGACTAGCGGGAAGAACCAAGAGACCCAGTACTTC. Amino acids: CASSFPPRTSGKNQETQYF.

The chain combines TRBV28 with TRBJ2-2, with D uncertain. V lost 6 bases, J lost 3 bases, and 17 bases lay in between. The V gene's germline CDR1 is MDHEN and CDR2 SYDVKM. The CDR3 extends over 16 amino acids. The chain's CDR3 is CASRFLAVGDTGELFF. Here the CDR3 DNA reads TGTGCCAGCAGGTTCTTAGCAGTCGGTGACACCGGGGAGCTGTTTTTT.

This chain connects TRBV11-2 to TRBJ2-7; a weak D match, TRBD1 (6 bases). Germline V gene sequence: CDR1 SGHAT, CDR2 FQNNGV. This CDR3 has 16 residues. V lost 1 base to trimming and J lost 4 bases, with 17 bases between them. CDR3 in DNA: TGTGCCAGCAGCTTAGTTAAGTACAGGGCGGCGTACGAGCAGTACTTC. Residues: CASSLVKYRAAYEQYF.

The chain couples TRBV15 to TRBJ2-1, with D possibly TRBD2 on 5 matching bases. CDR1 is LNHNV, CDR2 YYDKDF, per germline (reference sequence). The CDR3 consists of 11 residues. With 4 bases removed from V and 10 bases from J, the gap between germline ends came to 8 bases. CDR3 amino acids: CATSTWEEQFF. The CDR3, as DNA: TGTGCCACCAGCACGTGGGAGGAGCAGTTCTTC.

V is TRBV7-9 and J is TRBJ2-7, with 7 bases lining up with TRBD2. V lost 1 base, J lost 3 bases, and 15 bases stayed unmatched. There are 18 residues in the CDR3. The germline CDR1 and CDR2 sequences are SEHNR and FQNEAQ (reference sequence). The CDR3 is CASSLVVLAERGDYEQYF. For the CDR3, the DNA is TGTGCCAGCAGCTTAGTAGTTCTAGCGGAAAGAGGGGACTACGAGCAGTACTTC. Based on the CDR3 plus reference TRBV7-9 and TRBJ2-7, the full variable domain is DTGVSQNPRHKITKRGQNVTFRCDPISEHNRLYWYRQTLGQGPEFLTYFQNEAQLEKSRLLSDRFSAERPKGSFSTLEIQRTEQGDSAMYLCASSLVVLAERGDYEQYFGPGTRLTVT.

The gene calls are TRBV6-1 and TRBJ2-5, with 8 bases aligning to TRBD2. Per germline, CDR1 MNHNS and CDR2 SASEGT. CDR3 length: 11 residues. The ends lost 6 bases at V and 11 bases at J; junction bases unmatched: 5. The CDR3 nucleotides read TGTGCCAGCAGGGCGGGGGGTAGGCAGTACTTC. As protein: CASRAGGRQYF.

The chain combines TRBV29-1 with TRBJ2-7; tentatively, D is TRBD2 (6 bases). This CDR3 region has 12 residues. Germline V lookup: CDR1 SQVTM, CDR2 ANQGSEA. V lost 7 bases, J lost 5 bases, and 15 bases lay in between. The CDR3 DNA sequence: TGCAGCGGGGGACTGACTCCTAACGAGCAGTACTTC. Translation: CSGGLTPNEQYF.

The chain is built from TRBV4-3 and TRBJ2-4; possible D gene TRBD2, 5 bases. The ends were cut back, 1 base at V and 7 bases at J, with 11 bases in the middle. Germline CDR1 and CDR2: LGHNA and YSLEER. This CDR3 spans 14 amino acids. The CDR3, as DNA: TGCGCCAGCAGCCAAGCCCTCAGAGGGAACATTCAGTACTTC. Its translation is CASSQALRGNIQYF.

The chain has TRBV14 and TRBJ1-4; possible D gene TRBD1, 5 bases. CDR1 and CDR2 (germline): SGHDN, FVKESK. V was clipped by 2 bases and J by 11 bases, with 15 bases between them. This CDR3 comprises 14 residues. CDR3 in amino acids: CASSQLQASGKLFF. The CDR3 DNA sequence: TGTGCCAGCAGCCAACTACAGGCGTCTGGGAAACTGTTTTTT. Complete variable domain (other parts from reference TRBV14 and TRBJ1-4): EAGVTQFPSHSVIEKGQTVTLRCDPISGHDNLYWYRRVMGKEIKFLLHFVKESKQDESGMPNNRFLAERTGGTYSTLKVQPAELEDSGVYFCASSQLQASGKLFFGSGTQLSVL.

This clone was counted ten times or more. The V and J genes are TRBV23-1 and TRBJ2-1; D is unresolved. TRBV23-1 is classed as an ORF, of uncertain function. CDR3 length: 11 residues. V gave up 8 bases and J gave up 7 bases, with 9 bases separating them. CDR3 DNA: TGCGCCAGCCCTTACGGAAATGAGCAGTTCTTC. It encodes CASPYGNEQFF.

This chain joins TRBV25-1 and TRBJ2-5; perhaps D is TRBD1 or TRBD2 (5 bases each). V lost 1 base to trimming and J lost 2 bases, with 14 bases between them. The CDR3 length is 16 residues. The germline V gene has CDR1 MGHDK and CDR2 SYGVNS. CDR3 loop: CASSEFGQGPQETQYF. CDR3 bases: TGTGCCAGCAGTGAATTCGGTCAGGGACCACAAGAGACCCAGTACTTC.

V gene TRBV6-6 combines with J gene TRBJ2-7; 7 bases are shared with TRBD1. CDR1 MNHNY and CDR2 SVGAGI come from the germline V gene (reference sequence). The CDR3 consists of 14 residues. V shed 5 bases and J 4 bases; nucleotides not matched to a gene: 8. CDR3 DNA: TGTGCCAGCAGTGAGACCGGACAGGTGTACGAGCAGTACTTC. As protein: CASSETGQVYEQYF.

On this clone itself: The junction departs from germline at one end; a sequencing error may be responsible. The genes are TRBV7-7 and TRBJ2-1; D is unclear. Per the germline V gene, CDR1 is SSHAT and CDR2 is FNYEAQ (reference sequence). The CDR3 contains 13 residues. The DNA for the CDR3 is TGTGCTAGCAGCCCTGATTTGGGTGTTGAGCAGTTCTTC. Its translation: CASSPDLGVEQFF.

The chain recombines TRBV28 with TRBJ2-7; D might be TRBD2 (5 bases). V was shortened by 6 bases and J by 1 base, with 16 bases between the two germline ends. Germline-derived CDR1 and CDR2 are MDHEN and SYDVKM. The CDR3 is 15 residues long. The CDR3 protein is CASRQPGLGSYEQYF. CDR3 bases: TGTGCCAGCAGACAACCGGGATTGGGGTCCTACGAGCAGTACTTC.

This clone has only a few counts. CDR3 region: CASTFGTGELFF. CDR3 DNA: TGTGCCAGTACCTTCGGGACCGGGGAGCTGTTTTTT. The J gene is TRBJ2-2, the V gene TRBV19; no clear D. This CDR3 is built from 12 residues. CDR1 and CDR2 (germline): LNHDA, SQIVND (reference sequence). Trimming stripped 7 bases from V and 5 bases from J, with 8 bases between.

This chain joins TRBV2 and TRBJ2-5; TRBD2 matches at 8 bases. This CDR3 is built from 14 residues. With V trimmed by 2 bases and J by 5 bases, 4 bases remained unmatched. Germline CDR1 reads SNHLY; CDR2 reads FYNNEI. CDR3 amino acids: CASSELSSGETQYF. The CDR3 DNA sequence: TGTGCCAGCAGTGAATTATCTAGCGGGGAGACCCAGTACTTC.

V usage is TRBV10-1 and J usage is TRBJ2-7, with 8 positions matching TRBD2. This CDR3 has 15 residues. Germline V gene sequence: CDR1 WNHNN, CDR2 SYGVQD (reference sequence). V gave up 3 bases and J gave up 3 bases; unmatched junction bases: 7. This CDR3 is CASSDPTSGGYEQYF. DNA for the CDR3: TGCGCCAGCAGTGACCCTACTAGCGGCGGCTACGAGCAGTACTTC.

This chain links TRBV5-1 with TRBJ2-1; 8 nucleotides line up with TRBD1. Germline CDR1 SGHRS, CDR2 YFSETQ. There are 14 residues in the CDR3. The trim removed 4 bases at V and 9 bases at J, leaving 9 bases unmatched. The CDR3 spells CASSRQGAPGEQFF. CDR3 bases: TGCGCCAGCAGCAGGCAGGGGGCGCCGGGTGAGCAGTTCTTC.

This sequence joins TRBV28 and TRBJ1-5; 7 bases map to TRBD1. The CDR3 has 12 amino acids. Germline CDR1 reads MDHEN; CDR2 reads SYDVKM. The trim removed 6 bases at V and 7 bases at J, leaving 3 bases unmatched. CDR3 sequence (DNA): TGTGCCAGCAGCCAGGGGGGGCAGCCCCAGCATTTT. Translation: CASSQGGQPQHF.